These 5 T cell receptor beta chains share one sample of origin, sequenced in a study of T-cell reconstitution after alpha-beta-depleted transplantation in children. The TCRbeta library incorporated unique molecular identifiers. One entry per CDR3 protein results from TCRdb running MiXCR on the PCR reads. Counted here are around 270,000 distinct CDR3 sequences, about 9.5% occurring once; the ten biggest clones make up around 7.6%. The material was PBMCs, obtained before TCRalphabeta/CD19-depleted stem cell transplant. The source of these receptors is a boy younger than two with acute myeloid leukemia, due to receive a stem cell transplant.

Details on this clonotype: Given a much more abundant clone one base away, this may be a read error. CDR3 amino acids: CSVEPQAKLFF. DNA for the CDR3: TGCAGCGTTGAACCGCAGGCCAAACTGTTTTTT. This chain links TRBV29-1 with TRBJ1-4, with D hard to call. Trimming removed 2 bases at V and 11 bases at J, with 9 bases between. The germline V gene has CDR1 SQVTM and CDR2 ANQGSEA. This CDR3 has 11 residues. Using reference TRBV29-1 and TRBJ1-4 for the parts outside the CDR3, the full variable domain is SAVISQKPSRDICQRGTSLTIQCQVDSQVTMMFWYRQQPGQSLTLIATANQGSEATYESGFVIDKFPISRPNLTFSTLTVSNMSPEDSSIYLCSVEPQAKLFFGSGTQLSVL.

This clonotype has only a few counts. This chain joins TRBV7-9 and TRBJ2-3, with 9 positions matching TRBD1. The CDR3 length is 15 residues. The J segment lost 5 bases and the V segment lost 5 bases, leaving 8 bases of the junction unmatched. CDR1 is SEHNR, CDR2 FQNEAQ, per germline (reference sequence). Here the CDR3 reads CASSLHRGQGDTQYF. Written as DNA, the CDR3 is TGTGCCAGCAGCCTACACAGGGGGCAGGGAGATACGCAGTATTTT. Supplemented by reference TRBV7-9 and TRBJ2-3, the full variable domain reads DTGVSQNPRHKITKRGQNVTFRCDPISEHNRLYWYRQTLGQGPEFLTYFQNEAQLEKSRLLSDRFSAERPKGSFSTLEIQRTEQGDSAMYLCASSLHRGQGDTQYFGPGTRLTVL.

The sample holds a few counts of this clonotype. This chain joins TRBV7-9 and TRBJ2-7, with D hard to call. V shed 5 bases and J shed 1 base, with 18 bases lying between them. In germline, CDR1 is SEHNR, CDR2 FQNEAQ (reference sequence). This CDR3 has 16 amino acids. For the CDR3, the DNA is TGTGCCAGCAGCCCCCCCGGGTTTCTGATATCCTACGAGCAGTACTTC. This encodes CASSPPGFLISYEQYF.

This clonotype came up many times. The rearrangement uses TRBV27 and TRBJ1-5; D possibly corresponds to TRBD1 (5 bases). V was pared by 5 bases and J by 7 bases, with 12 bases between. The CDR3 loop spans 13 amino acids. The germline V gene has CDR1 MNHEY and CDR2 SMNVEV (reference sequence). The chain's CDR3 is CASSPVGGQPQHF. Here the CDR3 DNA reads TGTGCCAGCAGTCCCGTTGGGGGGCAGCCCCAGCATTTT.

J is TRBJ2-7 and V is TRBV18; D remains ambiguous. V lost 0 bases to trimming and J lost 2 bases, with 14 bases between them. The germline CDR1 and CDR2 sequences are KGHSH and LQKENI. The CDR3 covers 16 residues. CDR3 residues: CASSPPSIGVPYEQYF. In nucleotides, the CDR3 is TGTGCCAGCTCACCACCCTCGATAGGAGTTCCCTACGAGCAGTACTTC.